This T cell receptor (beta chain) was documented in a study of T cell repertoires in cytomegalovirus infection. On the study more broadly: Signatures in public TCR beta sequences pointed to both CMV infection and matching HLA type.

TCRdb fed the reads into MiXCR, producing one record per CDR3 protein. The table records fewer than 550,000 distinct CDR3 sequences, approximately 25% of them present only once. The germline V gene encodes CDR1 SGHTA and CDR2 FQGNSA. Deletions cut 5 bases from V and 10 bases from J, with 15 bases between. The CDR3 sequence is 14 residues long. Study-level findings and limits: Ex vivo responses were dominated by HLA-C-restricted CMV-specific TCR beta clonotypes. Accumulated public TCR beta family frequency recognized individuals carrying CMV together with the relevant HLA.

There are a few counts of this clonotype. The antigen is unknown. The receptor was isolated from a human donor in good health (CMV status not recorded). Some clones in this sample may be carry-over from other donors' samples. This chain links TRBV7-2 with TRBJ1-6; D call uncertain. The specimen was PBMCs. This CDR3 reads CASSQGGERSPLHF. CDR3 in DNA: TGTGCCAGCAGCCAAGGAGGCGAACGGTCACCCCTCCACTTT.